The 28 T cell receptor beta chains below come from one sample, sequenced in a study of OX40 agonist ivuxolimab in advanced cancers. Data came from immunoSEQ multiplex PCR; TCRdb stores just in-frame clones and leaves some out. The table has over 90,000 clones, more than 75% seen once; the top ten hold just under 2%. The material sequenced was CD4+ or CD8+ T cells sorted from blood, taken in a trial of the OX40 agonist ivuxolimab. These TCRs come from an adult with an advanced solid tumor such as melanoma, head and neck, liver or kidney cancer.

As to this clone: Germline is not matched at one junction end, which may reflect a read error. CDR3 DNA sequence: TGTGCCAGCAGCTCCGGACTGGCTTCCTTCGAGCAGTACTTC. It yields the protein CASSSGLASFEQYF. The J gene is TRBJ2-7, the V gene TRBV5-5; tentatively, D is TRBD2 (5 bases). Germline V CDR1 and CDR2: SGHKS, YYEKEE (reference sequence). The CDR3 extends over 14 amino acids. The complete variable domain, with remaining parts taken from reference TRBV5-5 and TRBJ2-7, reads DAGVTQSPTHLIKTRGQQVTLRCSPISGHKSVSWYQQVLGQGPQFIFQYYEKEERGRGNFPDRFSARQFPNYSSELNVNALLLGDSALYLCASSSGLASFEQYFGPGTRLTVT.

J is TRBJ2-1 and V is TRBV5-1; 7 bases map to TRBD2. The V segment lost 0 bases and the J segment 1 base; nucleotides outside the gene matches: 1. Germline V gives CDR1 SGHRS, CDR2 YFSETQ. This CDR3 contains 15 residues. CDR3 amino acids: CASSLERGSYNEQFF. The CDR3 DNA sequence: TGCGCCAGCAGCTTGGAGCGGGGATCCTACAATGAGCAGTTCTTC. The complete variable domain, with remaining parts taken from reference TRBV5-1 and TRBJ2-1, reads KAGVTQTPRYLIKTRGQQVTLSCSPISGHRSVSWYQQTPGQGLQFLFEYFSETQRNKGNFPGRFSGRQFSNSRSEMNVSTLELGDSALYLCASSLERGSYNEQFFGPGTRLTVL.

The genes are TRBV5-1 and TRBJ2-3, with D possibly called TRBD1 or TRBD2 (5 bases each). The ends were cut back, 4 bases at V and 0 bases at J, with 12 bases in the middle. CDR1 and CDR2 (germline): SGHRS, YFSETQ. The CDR3 sequence is 15 residues long. The CDR3 is CASSKGRTSTDTQYF. The CDR3 DNA sequence: TGCGCCAGCAGCAAGGGACGGACTAGCACAGATACGCAGTATTTT. Full variable domain (outside the CDR3, taken from reference TRBV5-1 and TRBJ2-3): KAGVTQTPRYLIKTRGQQVTLSCSPISGHRSVSWYQQTPGQGLQFLFEYFSETQRNKGNFPGRFSGRQFSNSRSEMNVSTLELGDSALYLCASSKGRTSTDTQYFGPGTRLTVL.

The chain is built from TRBV30 and TRBJ2-2; D might be TRBD2 (6 bases). In germline, CDR1 is GTSNPN, CDR2 SVGIG (reference sequence). The CDR3 sequence is 14 residues long. V was cut by 2 bases and J by 2 bases, with 9 bases left in between. CDR3 in amino acids: CAWSRGGNTGELFF. The CDR3 DNA sequence: TGTGCCTGGAGTCGGGGAGGTAACACCGGGGAGCTGTTTTTT.

V gene TRBV19 combines with J gene TRBJ2-1, with 11 bases matching TRBD2. This CDR3 region has 16 residues. Per germline, CDR1 LNHDA and CDR2 SQIVND (reference sequence). Germline trimming cut 9 bases from V and 8 bases from J; bases unmatched to any gene: 15. In DNA form, the CDR3 reads TGTGCCAGCAACGCATTCGGGACTAGCGGTCTAGATGAGCAGTTCTTC. Translation: CASNAFGTSGLDEQFF.

This clone has only one observation. One end of the junction varies from germline; a read error may be responsible. This chain connects TRBV7-7 to TRBJ2-5; 14 bases are shared with TRBD2. Looked up from germline, CDR1 is SSHAT and CDR2 is FNYEAQ (reference sequence). The CDR3 runs to 15 residues. CDR3 bases: TGTGCTAGCAGCCCGGGACTAGCGGGAGCGGAGACCCAGTACTTC. Residues: CASSPGLAGAETQYF.

This sequence joins TRBV9 and TRBJ2-7; D not certain. This CDR3 is built from 14 residues. Germline V gives CDR1 SGDLS, CDR2 YYNGEE. The V end lost 7 bases, the J end lost 7 bases, and 21 bases lay between the germline ends. Here the CDR3 DNA reads TGTGCCAGCCTAAACGTGGCTCTACGAGAGGAGCAGTACTTC. Translating gives CASLNVALREEQYF.

The genes are TRBV18 and TRBJ2-1; no firm D call. Germline CDR1 reads KGHSH; CDR2 reads LQKENI. V was shortened by 6 bases and J by 4 bases, with 4 bases between the two germline ends. This CDR3 is built from 11 residues. As DNA, the CDR3 is TGTGCCAGCTCGCAGTACAATGAGCAGTTCTTC. It specifies CASSQYNEQFF.

The V gene is TRBV5-6, the J gene TRBJ2-3; TRBD2 matches at 9 bases. With 3 bases clipped from V and 1 base from J, the junction kept 3 bases outside the gene matches. Germline V gene lookup returns CDR1 SGHDT and CDR2 YYEEEE. The CDR3 consists of 15 residues. Here the CDR3 DNA reads TGTGCCAGCAGCTATATAGCGGGAGGCACAGATACGCAGTATTTT. This encodes CASSYIAGGTDTQYF.

The CDR3 is CASRRGTGTEQYF. The CDR3 DNA follows: TGTGCAAGTCGCCGCGGGACAGGGACCGAGCAGTACTTC. This rearrangement joins TRBV12-2 to TRBJ2-7; the table names TRBD1, a call not compared with the DNA. TRBV12-2 is a pseudogene segment. The CDR3 totals 13 residues.

The chain uses TRBV5-4 and TRBJ1-4; no reliable D call. Germline V gene sequence: CDR1 SGHNT, CDR2 YYREEE (reference sequence). Trimming removed 1 base at V and 5 bases at J, with 6 bases between. The CDR3 is 13 residues long. CDR3 sequence reads: CASSLWGNEKLFF. The CDR3 DNA is TGTGCCAGCAGCTTGTGGGGAAATGAAAAACTGTTTTTT.

The gene calls are TRBV29-1 and TRBJ1-1, with TRBD1 matching over 11 bases. The V gene's germline CDR1 is SQVTM and CDR2 ANQGSEA. With V trimmed by 3 bases and J by 4 bases, 4 bases remained unmatched. The CDR3 totals 14 residues. The DNA for the CDR3 is TGCAGCGTTGACGCCGGGACAGGGGGCACTGAAGCTTTCTTT. Translated, it gives CSVDAGTGGTEAFF.

The chain recombines TRBV5-1 with TRBJ2-5; 7 bases align to TRBD2. With V trimmed by 6 bases and J by 3 bases, 11 bases remained unmatched. The CDR3 runs 15 residues. CDR1 and CDR2 (germline): SGHRS, YFSETQ. CDR3 amino acids: CASTLGGRGEETQYF. CDR3 bases: TGCGCCAGCACTCTCGGCGGGAGAGGCGAAGAGACCCAGTACTTC. Variable domain in full (rest from reference TRBV5-1 and TRBJ2-5): KAGVTQTPRYLIKTRGQQVTLSCSPISGHRSVSWYQQTPGQGLQFLFEYFSETQRNKGNFPGRFSGRQFSNSRSEMNVSTLELGDSALYLCASTLGGRGEETQYFGPGTRLLVL.

The J gene is TRBJ1-2, the V gene TRBV5-7, with TRBD1 matching 10 bases. TRBV5-7 is annotated as an ORF whose role is uncertain. This CDR3 spans 15 amino acids. The ends lost 5 bases at V and 3 bases at J; junction bases unmatched: 7. The CDR3 sequence: CASSLTGGADYGYTF. The CDR3 coding sequence is TGTGCCAGCAGTTTGACAGGGGGCGCGGACTATGGCTACACCTTC.

V is TRBV19 and J is TRBJ2-1; tentatively, D is TRBD1 (5 bases). The CDR3 contains 15 residues. V was cut by 7 bases and J by 5 bases, with 18 bases left in between. The germline V gene has CDR1 LNHDA and CDR2 SQIVND (reference sequence). The chain's CDR3 is CASTLSRVTNNEQFF. The CDR3 DNA is TGTGCCAGTACCCTGAGCAGGGTGACAAACAATGAGCAGTTCTTC.

In DNA form, the CDR3 reads TGTGCCAGCACCAAACGCGGGGGCTACGAGCAGTACTTC. It yields the protein CASTKRGGYEQYF. The rearrangement uses TRBV11-3 and TRBJ2-7, with 7 bases fitting TRBD2. This CDR3 spans 13 amino acids. In germline, CDR1 is SGHNT, CDR2 YENEEA. V was clipped by 7 bases and J by 3 bases; unmatched bases: 6. Complete variable domain (other parts from reference TRBV11-3 and TRBJ2-7): EAGVVQSPRYKIIEKKQPVAFWCNPISGHNTLYWYLQNLGQGPELLIRYENEEAVDDSQLPKDRFSAERLKGVDSTLKIQPAELGDSAVYLCASTKRGGYEQYFGPGTRLTVT.

J is TRBJ2-1 and V is TRBV5-4; D call uncertain. V lost 0 bases and J 3 bases, leaving 10 bases between the germline ends. CDR1 SGHNT and CDR2 YYREEE come from the germline V gene (reference sequence). The CDR3 sequence is 15 residues long. DNA for the CDR3: TGTGCCAGCAGCTTGGACAGCCCGCACTACAATGAGCAGTTCTTC. Translated, it gives CASSLDSPHYNEQFF. Together with reference TRBV5-4 and TRBJ2-1, the CDR3 gives the full variable domain: ETGVTQSPTHLIKTRGQQVTLRCSSQSGHNTVSWYQQALGQGPQFIFQYYREEENGRGNFPPRFSGLQFPNYSSELNVNALELDDSALYLCASSLDSPHYNEQFFGPGTRLTVL.

The chain recombines TRBV18 with TRBJ2-2; D gene ambiguous. The CDR3 contains 14 residues. Trimming pared 0 bases from V and 5 bases from J, leaving 7 bases between. The germline V gene has CDR1 KGHSH and CDR2 LQKENI. The DNA of the CDR3 is TGTGCCAGCTCACCACCGGTACGGACCGGGGAGCTGTTTTTT. Translating it yields CASSPPVRTGELFF.

This chain joins TRBV28 and TRBJ2-5; D gene ambiguous. Germline V gene sequence: CDR1 MDHEN, CDR2 SYDVKM. Between the trimmed V and J ends, which lost 3 bases and 7 bases, there was a span of 9 bases. The CDR3 spans 12 residues. The CDR3 loop reads CASSFQVSTQYF. CDR3 DNA sequence: TGTGCCAGCAGTTTCCAGGTTTCGACCCAGTACTTC.

This clone appeared once. This sequence joins TRBV6-1 and TRBJ2-5; D is undetermined. This CDR3 is built from 14 residues. The V gene's germline CDR1 is MNHNS and CDR2 SASEGT. Trimming removed 7 bases at V and 1 base at J, with 13 bases between. CDR3 in amino acids: CASNSYLGQETQYF. Here the CDR3 DNA reads TGTGCCAGCAATTCATACCTGGGCCAAGAGACCCAGTACTTC.

This chain connects TRBV7-8 to TRBJ2-7; no firm D call. Trimming pared 2 bases from V and 0 bases from J, leaving 8 bases between. The CDR3 is made up of 14 amino acids. Germline CDR1 and CDR2: SGHVS and FQNEAQ. The CDR3 reads CASSLIVNSYEQYF. The CDR3 DNA sequence: TGTGCCAGCAGCTTAATCGTCAACTCCTACGAGCAGTACTTC.

The V call is TRBV6-6, the J call TRBJ2-5, with unresolved D. The V end lost 7 bases, the J end lost 11 bases, and 26 bases lay between the germline ends. The germline V gene has CDR1 MNHNY and CDR2 SVGAGI (reference sequence). The CDR3 consists of 15 residues. The CDR3 loop is CASTPMAGLSVGQYF. CDR3 nucleotide sequence: TGTGCCAGCACCCCTATGGCAGGTTTGTCGGTCGGGCAGTACTTC.

The V and J genes are TRBV6-6 and TRBJ1-1; TRBD1 aligns across 7 bases. The junction had 2 bases not matched to a gene; V was cut back by 2 bases and J by 2 bases. CDR3 length: 14 residues. The germline gives CDR1 MNHNY, CDR2 SVGAGI (reference sequence). CDR3 sequence (DNA): TGTGCCAGCAGTTACGGGGACAGTAACACTGAAGCTTTCTTT. Amino acids: CASSYGDSNTEAFF.

The rearrangement joins TRBV7-2 to TRBJ2-2; 7 bases agree with TRBD2. Germline CDR1 reads SGHTA; CDR2 reads FQGNSA. The CDR3 consists of 15 residues. The J segment lost 3 bases and the V segment lost 6 bases, leaving 7 bases of the junction unmatched. The DNA of the CDR3 is TGTGCCAGCAGGCCGGAAGCGGGACACACCGGGGAGCTGTTTTTT. Its protein is CASRPEAGHTGELFF.

In this sample, this clone turned up a few times. The limits of the CDR3 on the DNA are not certain, so only TCRdb's listed CDR3 is given. This CDR3 is CASSSVSGQGTEAFF. The V gene is TRBV6-1, the J gene TRBJ1-1; TRBD1 is taken as the D call from the table, unchecked against the DNA. The germline V gene encodes CDR1 MNHNS and CDR2 SASEGT. Both ends counted, the CDR3 spans 15 residues.

The gene calls are TRBV19 and TRBJ2-1; D remains ambiguous. Germline V gene lookup returns CDR1 LNHDA and CDR2 SQIVND (reference sequence). CDR3 length equals 16 residues. V was pared by 5 bases and J by 2 bases, with 16 bases between. The CDR3 loop is CASSPLSDAAYNEQFF. CDR3 nucleotide sequence: TGTGCCAGTAGTCCCCTTTCTGATGCAGCCTACAATGAGCAGTTCTTC.

The rearrangement uses TRBV7-3 and TRBJ2-1; D might be TRBD2 (6 bases). Germline V gene data show CDR1 as SGHTA and CDR2 as FQGTGA. The CDR3 loop spans 16 amino acids. Trimming stripped 5 bases from V and 3 bases from J, with 17 bases between. CDR3 nucleotide sequence: TGTGCCAGCAGCCCAGTCGGGGGAGGTCACTACAATGAGCAGTTCTTC. Translation: CASSPVGGGHYNEQFF.

V gene TRBV7-2 combines with J gene TRBJ2-3; D remains ambiguous. Looked up from germline, CDR1 is SGHTA and CDR2 is FQGNSA. V lost 5 bases to trimming and J lost 4 bases, with 7 bases between them. The length of the CDR3 is 12 residues. CDR3 nucleotides: TGTGCCAGCAGCCCCACCCCAGATACGCAGTATTTT. It translates to CASSPTPDTQYF. The complete variable domain, with remaining parts taken from reference TRBV7-2 and TRBJ2-3, reads GAGVSQSPSNKVTEKGKDVELRCDPISGHTALYWYRQSLGQGLEFLIYFQGNSAPDKSGLPSDRFSAERTGGSVSTLTIQRTQQEDSAVYLCASSPTPDTQYFGPGTRLTVL.